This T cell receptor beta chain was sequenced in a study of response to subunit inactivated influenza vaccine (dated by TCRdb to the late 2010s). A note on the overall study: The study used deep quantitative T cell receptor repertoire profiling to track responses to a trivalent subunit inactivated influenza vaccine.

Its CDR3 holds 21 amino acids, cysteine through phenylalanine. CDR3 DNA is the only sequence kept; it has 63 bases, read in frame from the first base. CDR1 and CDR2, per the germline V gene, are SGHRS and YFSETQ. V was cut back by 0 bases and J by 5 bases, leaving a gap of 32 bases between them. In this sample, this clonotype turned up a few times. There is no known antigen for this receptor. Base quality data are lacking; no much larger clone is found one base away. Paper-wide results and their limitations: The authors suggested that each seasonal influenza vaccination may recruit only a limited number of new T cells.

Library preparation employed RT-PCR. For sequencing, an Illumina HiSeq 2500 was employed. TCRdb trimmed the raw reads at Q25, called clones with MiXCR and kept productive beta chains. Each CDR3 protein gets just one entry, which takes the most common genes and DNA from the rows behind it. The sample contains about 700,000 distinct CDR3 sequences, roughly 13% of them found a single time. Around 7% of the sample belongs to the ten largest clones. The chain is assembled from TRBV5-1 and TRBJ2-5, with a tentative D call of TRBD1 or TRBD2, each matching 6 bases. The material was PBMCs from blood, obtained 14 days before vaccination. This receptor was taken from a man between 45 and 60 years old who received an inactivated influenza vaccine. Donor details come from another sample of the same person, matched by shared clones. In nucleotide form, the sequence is TGCGCCAGCAGCTTGGGCTTTACCTCGGGTTGGCCGGGGGCGAATGTTGAGACCCAGTACTTC. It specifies CASSLGFTSGWPGANVETQYF.